This T cell receptor (beta chain) was documented in a study of blood T cell repertoires in COVID-19. The wider study: Acute and convalescent COVID-19 samples came from the United States, Italy and Spain. Nucleic acid was either cDNA or gDNA, and it came from T cells, B-cell-depleted T cells, or PBMCs.

The CDR3 runs 14 residues. The V and J ends lost 1 base and 3 bases respectively, with 10 bases between them. CDR1 and CDR2 from the germline V gene are LGHNA and YNFKEQ. As handled by the study authors: Estimated nucleated cell counts came from reference gene primer amplification. The assay was immunoSEQ multiplex PCR, and TCRdb's table has in-frame clones only and misses some. V, J and clone size are those of that table, while D and trimming were read from the DNA. The sample carries around 100,000 clones, approximately 89% recorded once. The origin of this receptor is a man in his forties or fifties with active COVID-19. Specimen: peripheral blood. The rearrangement uses TRBV4-2 and TRBJ2-7; D unclear. The CDR3 DNA reads as TGTGCCAGCAGCCAAGGGTTAACTGACTACGAGCAGTACGTC. Amino acid sequence: CASSQGLTDYEQYV.